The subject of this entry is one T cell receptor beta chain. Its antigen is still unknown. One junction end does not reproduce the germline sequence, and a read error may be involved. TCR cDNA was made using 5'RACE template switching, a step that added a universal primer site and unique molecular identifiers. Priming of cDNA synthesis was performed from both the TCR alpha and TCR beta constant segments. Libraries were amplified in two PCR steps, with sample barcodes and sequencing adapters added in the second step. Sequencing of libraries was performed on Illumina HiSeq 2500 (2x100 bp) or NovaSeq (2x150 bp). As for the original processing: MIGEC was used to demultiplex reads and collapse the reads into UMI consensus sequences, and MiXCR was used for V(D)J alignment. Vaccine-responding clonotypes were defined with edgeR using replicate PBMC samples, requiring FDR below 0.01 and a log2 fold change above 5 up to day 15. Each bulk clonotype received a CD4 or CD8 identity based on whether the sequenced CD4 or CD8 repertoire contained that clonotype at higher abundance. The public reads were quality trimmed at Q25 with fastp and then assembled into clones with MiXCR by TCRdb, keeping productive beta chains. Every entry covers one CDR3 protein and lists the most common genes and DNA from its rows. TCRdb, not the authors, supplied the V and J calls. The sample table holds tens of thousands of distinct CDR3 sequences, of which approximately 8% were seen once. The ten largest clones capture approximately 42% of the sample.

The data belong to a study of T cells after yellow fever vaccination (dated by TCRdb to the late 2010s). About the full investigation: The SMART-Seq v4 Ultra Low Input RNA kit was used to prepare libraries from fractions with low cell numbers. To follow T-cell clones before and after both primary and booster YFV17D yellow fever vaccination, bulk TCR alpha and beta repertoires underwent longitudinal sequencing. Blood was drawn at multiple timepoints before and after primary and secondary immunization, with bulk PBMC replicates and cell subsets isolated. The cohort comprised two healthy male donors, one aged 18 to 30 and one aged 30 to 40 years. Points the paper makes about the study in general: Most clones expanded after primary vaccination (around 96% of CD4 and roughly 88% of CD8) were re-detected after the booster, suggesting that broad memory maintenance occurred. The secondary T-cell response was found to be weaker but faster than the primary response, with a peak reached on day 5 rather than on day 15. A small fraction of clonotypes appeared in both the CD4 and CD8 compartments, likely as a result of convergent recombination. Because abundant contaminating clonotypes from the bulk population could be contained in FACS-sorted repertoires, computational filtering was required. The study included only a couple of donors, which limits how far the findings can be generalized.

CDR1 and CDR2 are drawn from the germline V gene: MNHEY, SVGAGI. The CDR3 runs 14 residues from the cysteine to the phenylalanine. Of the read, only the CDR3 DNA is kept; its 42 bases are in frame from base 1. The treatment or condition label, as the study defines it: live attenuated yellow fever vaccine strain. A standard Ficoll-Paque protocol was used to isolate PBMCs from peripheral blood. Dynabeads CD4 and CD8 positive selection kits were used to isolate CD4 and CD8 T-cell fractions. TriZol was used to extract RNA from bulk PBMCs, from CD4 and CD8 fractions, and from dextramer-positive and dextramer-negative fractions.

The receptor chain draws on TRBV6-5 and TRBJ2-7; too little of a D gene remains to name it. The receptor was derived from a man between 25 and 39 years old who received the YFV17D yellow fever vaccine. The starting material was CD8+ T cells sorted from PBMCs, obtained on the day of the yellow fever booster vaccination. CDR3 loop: CASSYFRPPYEKYF. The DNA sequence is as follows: TGTGCCAGCAGTTACTTCCGACCCCCCTACGAGAAGTACTTC.